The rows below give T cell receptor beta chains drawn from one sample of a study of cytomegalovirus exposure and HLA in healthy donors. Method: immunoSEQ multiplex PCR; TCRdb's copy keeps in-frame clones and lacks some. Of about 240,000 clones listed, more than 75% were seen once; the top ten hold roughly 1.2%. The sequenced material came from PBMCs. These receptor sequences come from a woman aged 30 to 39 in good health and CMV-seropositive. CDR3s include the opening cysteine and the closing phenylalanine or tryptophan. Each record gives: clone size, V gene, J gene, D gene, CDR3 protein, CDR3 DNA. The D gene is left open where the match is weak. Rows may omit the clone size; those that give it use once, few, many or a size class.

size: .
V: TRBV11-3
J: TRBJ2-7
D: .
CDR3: CASTPQQGGSYEQYF
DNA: TGTGCCAGCACCCCACAACAGGGAGGGTCGTACGAGCAGTACTTC

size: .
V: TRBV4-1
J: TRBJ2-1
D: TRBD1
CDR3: CASSRQGEYNEQFF
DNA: TGCGCCAGCAGTCGACAGGGAGAATACAATGAGCAGTTCTTC

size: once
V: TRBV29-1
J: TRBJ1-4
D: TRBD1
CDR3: CSVGGTGDEKLFF
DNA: TGCAGCGTTGGGGGGACAGGGGATGAAAAACTGTTTTTT

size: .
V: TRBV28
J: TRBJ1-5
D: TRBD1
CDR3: CASSLTSGTGNNQPQHF
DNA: TGTGCCAGCAGTTTAACCTCCGGGACAGGGAACAATCAGCCCCAGCATTTT

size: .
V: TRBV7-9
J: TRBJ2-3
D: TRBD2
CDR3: CASSFLAVTSTDTQYF
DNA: TGTGCCAGCAGCTTTCTAGCGGTGACTAGCACAGATACGCAGTATTTT

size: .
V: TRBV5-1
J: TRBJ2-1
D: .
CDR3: CASSQYGGSYNEQFF
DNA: TGCGCCAGCAGTCAATACGGGGGCTCCTACAATGAGCAGTTCTTC

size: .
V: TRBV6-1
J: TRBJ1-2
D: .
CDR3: CASSEERGTHRYGYTF
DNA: TGTGCCAGCAGTGAAGAACGGGGGACGCACCGCTATGGCTACACCTTC

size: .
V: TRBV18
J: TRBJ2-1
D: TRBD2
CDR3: CASSATSGGLNEQFF
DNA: TGTGCCAGCTCAGCGACTAGCGGGGGTCTCAATGAGCAGTTCTTC

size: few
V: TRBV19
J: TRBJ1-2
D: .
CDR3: CASSQTGYGYTF
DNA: TGTGCCAGTAGCCAAACAGGGTATGGCTACACCTTC

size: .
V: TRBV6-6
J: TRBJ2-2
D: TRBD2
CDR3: CASRLAGSRTGELFF
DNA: TGTGCCAGCCGTCTAGCGGGGTCAAGGACCGGGGAGCTGTTTTTT

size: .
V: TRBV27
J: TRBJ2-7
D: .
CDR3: CASSLSGGLGYEQYF
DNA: TGTGCCAGCAGTTTATCCGGGGGGCTGGGCTACGAGCAGTACTTC

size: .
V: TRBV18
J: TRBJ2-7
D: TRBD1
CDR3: CASSHKTGNYEQYF
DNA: TGTGCCAGCTCACATAAGACAGGGAACTACGAGCAGTACTTC

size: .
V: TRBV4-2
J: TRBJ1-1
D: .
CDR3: CASSQGEGGVNTEAFF
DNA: TGTGCCAGCAGCCAAGGAGAGGGAGGTGTGAACACTGAAGCTTTCTTT

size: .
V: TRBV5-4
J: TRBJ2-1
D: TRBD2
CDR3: CASSSTSGSYNEQFF
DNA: TGTGCCAGCAGCTCGACTAGCGGGAGCTACAATGAGCAGTTCTTC

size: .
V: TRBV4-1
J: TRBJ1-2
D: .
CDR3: CASSQTARVGYGYTF
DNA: TGCGCCAGCAGCCAAACTGCCAGGGTAGGGTATGGCTACACCTTC

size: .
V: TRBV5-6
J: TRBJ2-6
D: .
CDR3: CASSLTLQGSGANVLTF
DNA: TGTGCCAGCAGCTTGACCCTACAGGGAAGTGGGGCCAACGTCCTGACTTTC

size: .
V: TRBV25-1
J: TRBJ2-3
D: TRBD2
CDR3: CASGSAGGFSDTQYF
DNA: TGTGCCAGCGGTAGCGCGGGAGGATTTTCAGATACGCAGTATTTT